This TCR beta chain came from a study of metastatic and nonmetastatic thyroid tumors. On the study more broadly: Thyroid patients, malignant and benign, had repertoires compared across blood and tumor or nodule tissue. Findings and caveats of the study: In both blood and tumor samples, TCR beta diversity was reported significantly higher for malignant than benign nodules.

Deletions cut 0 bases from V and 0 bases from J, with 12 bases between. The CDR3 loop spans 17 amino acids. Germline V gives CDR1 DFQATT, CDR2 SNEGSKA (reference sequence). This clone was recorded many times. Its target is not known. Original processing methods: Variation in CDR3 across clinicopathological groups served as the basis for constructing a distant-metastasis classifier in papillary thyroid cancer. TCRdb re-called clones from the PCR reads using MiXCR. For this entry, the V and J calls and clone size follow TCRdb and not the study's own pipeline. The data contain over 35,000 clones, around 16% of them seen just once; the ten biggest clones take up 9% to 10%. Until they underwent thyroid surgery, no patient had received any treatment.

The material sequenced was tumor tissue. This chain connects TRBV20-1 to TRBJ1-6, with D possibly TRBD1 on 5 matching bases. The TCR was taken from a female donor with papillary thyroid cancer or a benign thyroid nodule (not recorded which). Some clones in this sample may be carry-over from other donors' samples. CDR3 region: CSARDARESSYNSPLHF. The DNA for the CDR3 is TGCAGTGCTAGAGACGCCAGGGAAAGCTCCTATAATTCACCCCTCCACTTT.